The 11 T cell receptor beta chains reported below all come from one sample, sequenced in a study of shared clonotypes between healthy human individuals. Only in-frame clones appear in the TCRdb table, and some are missing; sequencing was by immunoSEQ multiplex PCR. The sample records hundreds of thousands of clones, around 74% being singletons. Sequencing used memory CD4+ T cells sorted from blood. As to subset: CD45RA-negative fraction. The receptors stem from a woman in her 30s in good health.

The rearrangement joins TRBV6-5 to TRBJ2-5; D perhaps matches TRBD2 (6 bases). Trimming took 8 bases from V and 1 from J, leaving 14 bases between them. This CDR3 has 14 residues. Germline V gives CDR1 MNHEY, CDR2 SVGAGI. CDR3 sequence: CASSSGTGQETQYF. DNA for the CDR3: TGTGCCAGCTCCTCCGGGACTGGCCAAGAGACCCAGTACTTC.

The V gene is TRBV28, the J gene TRBJ2-1, with TRBD2 identical over 7 bases. The CDR3 loop spans 14 amino acids. The V gene end was trimmed by 9 bases and the J gene end by 0 bases; junction bases not matched to a gene: 5. Germline V gives CDR1 MDHEN, CDR2 SYDVKM. As DNA, the CDR3 is TGTGCCAGTATAGCGGGTTCCTCCTACAATGAGCAGTTCTTC. Amino acids: CASIAGSSYNEQFF.

The V and J genes are TRBV7-9 and TRBJ2-1, with D perhaps given as TRBD1 or TRBD2 (5 bases each). Germline V lookup: CDR1 SEHNR, CDR2 FQNEAQ (reference sequence). V was cut by 1 base and J by 9 bases, with 10 bases left in between. The CDR3 extends over 13 amino acids. The CDR3 spells CASSLVEGSEQFF. As DNA, the CDR3 is TGTGCCAGCAGCTTAGTCGAGGGGTCTGAGCAGTTCTTC.

This clone appeared once. The rearrangement uses TRBV25-1 and TRBJ2-3; D possibly corresponds to TRBD2 (5 bases). Looked up from germline, CDR1 is MGHDK and CDR2 is SYGVNS. CDR3 length: 14 residues. Deletions cut 5 bases from V and 4 bases from J, with 13 bases between. CDR3 in DNA: TGTGCCAGCAGTACATTGGGAGTTGCAGATACGCAGTATTTT. Protein product: CASSTLGVADTQYF.

There are a few counts of this clone. This sequence joins TRBV11-1 and TRBJ2-4; unclear D gene. Germline CDR1 is SGHAT and CDR2 is FQDESV (reference sequence). The CDR3 sequence is 13 residues long. V lost 5 bases and J 6 bases, leaving 11 bases between the germline ends. In nucleotides, the CDR3 is TGTGCCAGCAGCCCTCGGGCAGGAAACATTCAGTACTTC. Encoded protein: CASSPRAGNIQYF.

The CDR3: CASSWGTSGFSYNEQFF. In DNA, the CDR3 is TGCGCCAGCAGCTGGGGGACTAGCGGTTTTTCCTACAATGAGCAGTTCTTC. The chain uses TRBV5-1 and TRBJ2-1; 11 positions agree with TRBD2. V lost 3 bases and J lost 1; bases outside the gene matches: 6. This CDR3 spans 17 amino acids. From germline, CDR1 is SGHRS and CDR2 YFSETQ.

This clone was detected only a few times. The CDR3 reads CASKVTAYNYGYTF. The CDR3 coding sequence is TGCGCCAGCAAGGTCACAGCCTATAACTATGGCTACACCTTC. The rearrangement links TRBV5-1 to TRBJ1-2, with D hard to call. With 6 bases removed from V and 1 base from J, the gap between germline ends came to 13 bases. Germline CDR1 reads SGHRS; CDR2 reads YFSETQ. CDR3 length equals 14 residues.

The table lists this clone with a few counts. The V call is TRBV19, the J call TRBJ1-1; the match to TRBD1 covers 7 bases. From germline, CDR1 is LNHDA and CDR2 SQIVND (reference sequence). The CDR3 consists of 15 residues. Trimming at V came to 7 bases and at J to 2 bases, leaving 10 bases not matched to a gene. The CDR3 protein is CASKLRQGGNTEAFF. In nucleotides, the CDR3 is TGTGCCAGTAAATTGCGTCAGGGGGGCAACACTGAAGCTTTCTTT.

In this sample, this clone turned up once. The CDR3 loop is CASGHSHTDTQYF. The CDR3 coding sequence is TGTGCCAGCGGACATTCTCACACAGATACGCAGTATTTT. V gene TRBV19 combines with J gene TRBJ2-3; possibly TRBD1 for D (5 bases). The CDR3 is made up of 13 amino acids. The V end lost 9 bases, the J end lost 2 bases, and 12 bases lay between the germline ends. CDR1 and CDR2 (germline): LNHDA, SQIVND (reference sequence).

The chain is built from TRBV7-2 and TRBJ2-1; D remains unclear. Between the trimmed V and J ends, which lost 5 bases and 3 bases, there was a span of 17 bases. From germline, CDR1 is SGHTA and CDR2 FQGNSA. This CDR3 contains 16 residues. The CDR3 DNA follows: TGTGCCAGCAGCCCTCCCGTTCTAATACACTACAATGAGCAGTTCTTC. It encodes CASSPPVLIHYNEQFF.

This sequence joins TRBV11-3 and TRBJ2-7; D perhaps matches TRBD2 (7 bases). The V gene's germline CDR1 is SGHNT and CDR2 YENEEA. The CDR3 covers 15 residues. The ends were cut back, 3 bases at V and 6 bases at J, with 18 bases in the middle. CDR3 sequence: CASSFGGPPNPEQYF. The CDR3 DNA is TGTGCCAGCAGCTTCGGGGGGCCGCCCAATCCCGAGCAGTACTTC.